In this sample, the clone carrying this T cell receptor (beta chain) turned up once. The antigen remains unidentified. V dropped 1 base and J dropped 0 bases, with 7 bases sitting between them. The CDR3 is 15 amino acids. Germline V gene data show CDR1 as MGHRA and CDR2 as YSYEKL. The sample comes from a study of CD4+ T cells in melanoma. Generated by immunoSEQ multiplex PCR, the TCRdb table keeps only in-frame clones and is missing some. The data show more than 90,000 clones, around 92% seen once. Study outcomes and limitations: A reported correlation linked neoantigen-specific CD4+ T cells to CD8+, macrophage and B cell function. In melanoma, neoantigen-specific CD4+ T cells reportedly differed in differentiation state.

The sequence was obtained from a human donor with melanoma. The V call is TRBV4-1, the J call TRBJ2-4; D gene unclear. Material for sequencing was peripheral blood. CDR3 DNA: TGCGCCAGCAGCCAAGTTGGGCTAGCCAAAAACATTCAGTACTTC. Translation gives CASSQVGLAKNIQYF.